The 3 T cell receptor beta chains reported below all come from one sample, sequenced in a study of T cell clonality in common variable immunodeficiency. Libraries were prepared by immunoSEQ multiplex PCR; TCRdb keeps only in-frame clonotypes and omits some of them. This sample has tens of thousands of clones, each found more than once. Material: peripheral blood mononuclear cells. These receptors were obtained from a person aged 18 to 75 in good health.

This clone was seen at least ten times. The observed sequence ends 3 residues before the CDR3 terminus, with the missing tail filled in from the germline J gene. The V call is TRBV18, the J call TRBJ2-7; TRBD1 matches 7 bases. This CDR3 is 16 amino acids long. CDR1 is KGHSH, CDR2 LQKENI, per germline. Trimming took 6 bases from V and 3 from J; bases not matched to a gene: 14. The chain's CDR3 is CASSPKKDRLRYEQYF. CDR3 DNA, as far as it was read: TGTGCCAGCTCTCCCAAGAAGGACAGGTTACGCTACGAG.

Many counts were recorded for this clone. Read sequence stops 3 residues before the CDR3 end, and the germline J gene provides the missing end. The chain links TRBV6-2 or TRBV6-3 to TRBJ2-3; D gene uncertain. The CDR3 length is 14 residues. Deletions cut 6 bases from V and 2 bases from J, with 12 bases between. CDR1 is MNHEY and CDR2 is SVGEGT in the germline V gene. The CDR3 loop reads CASRRKQTTDTQYF. CDR3 bases read: TGTGCCAGCAGAAGGAAACAGACCACAGATACG.

This clone was observed at least ten times. The CDR3 is cut off 3 residues early in the read; its end comes from the germline J gene. The chain combines TRBV5-1 with TRBJ2-3, with a weak D call TRBD1 (6 bases). Germline assignment: CDR1 SGHRS and CDR2 YFSETQ. V lost 5 bases and J 5 bases, leaving 12 bases between the germline ends. This CDR3 has 13 residues. The DNA read from the CDR3 is TGCGCCAGCAGACCTCAAGGGGGAGATACG. It yields the protein CASRPQGGDT. The full CDR3 protein reads CASRPQGGDTQYF.